The rows below give T cell receptor beta chains drawn from one sample of a study of T cells in Graves' hyperthyroidism and ophthalmopathy. Each CDR3 protein is one row after TCRdb ran MiXCR on the multiplex PCR reads. The sample comprises about 510,000 distinct CDR3 sequences, 46% of which are singletons, and around two fifths rests with the top ten. The material sequenced was peripheral blood or thyroid tissue (not recorded which). The source is an adult woman with Graves' disease, either hyperthyroidism or ophthalmopathy (not recorded which). CDR3s include the opening cysteine and the closing phenylalanine or tryptophan. A D gene is named only where the DNA matches it firmly. Clone size is not always given. Where it is, it says once, few, many or a class for expanded clones.

size	J	V	D	CDR3	DNA
few	TRBJ2-7	TRBV4-3	.	CASSQDLRGSYEQYF	TGCGCCAGCAGCCAAGATCTGAGGGGATCCTACGAGCAGTACTTC
many	TRBJ2-6	TRBV29-1	.	CSVPVGGDTPFYTSGANVLTF	TGCAGCGTCCCAGTTGGAGGGGATACACCGTTCTACACCTCTGGGGCCAACGTCCTGACTTTC
.	TRBJ2-7	TRBV5-6	TRBD2	CASTWGGVPGEQYF	TGTGCCAGCACCTGGGGGGGGGTACCCGGCGAGCAGTACTTC
.	TRBJ1-1	TRBV4-3	.	CASSQHRLNTEAFF	TGCGCCAGCAGCCAACACAGACTGAACACTGAAGCTTTCTTT
.	TRBJ2-1	TRBV12-5	TRBD2	CASGQIAGGLFF	TGTGCTAGTGGGCAAATAGCGGGAGGCTTATTCTTC
many	TRBJ1-4	TRBV20-1	.	CSAGQHIPTNEKLFF	TGCAGTGCTGGCCAACACATCCCAACTAATGAAAAACTGTTTTTT
few	TRBJ1-2	TRBV29-1	.	CSVEGDSGYTF	TGCAGCGTTGAAGGGGACTCTGGCTACACCTTC
few	TRBJ1-1	TRBV10-3	TRBD1	CAISESGDRITEAFF	TGTGCCATCAGTGAGTCGGGGGACAGGATCACTGAAGCTTTCTTT
.	TRBJ2-7	TRBV24-1	TRBD2	CATSDPGLAPYEQYF	TGTGCCACCAGTGATCCGGGACTAGCGCCCTACGAGCAGTACTTC
many	TRBJ1-4	TRBV6-1	.	CASSELSYYDPEKLFF	TGTGCCAGCAGTGAATTAAGTTACTACGACCCTGAAAAACTGTTTTTT
many	TRBJ2-6	TRBV5-1	.	CASSLDRDVSSGANVLTF	TGCGCCAGCAGCTTGGACCGGGACGTTAGCTCTGGGGCCAACGTCCTGACTTTC
.	TRBJ1-1	TRBV6-1	TRBD1	CASSPGGLTEAFF	TGTGCCAGCAGCCCAGGGGGTCTCACTGAAGCTTTCTTT
many	TRBJ1-1	TRBV3-1	.	CASSLSQVVRTEAFF	TGTGCCAGCAGCCTGTCCCAGGTTGTGCGGACTGAAGCTTTCTTT
.	TRBJ2-2	TRBV2	TRBD2	CASSERIAGLTGELFF	TGTGCCAGCAGTGAGCGGATAGCGGGATTGACCGGGGAGCTGTTTTTT
.	TRBJ2-5	TRBV12-3/TRBV12-4	TRBD1	CASSHTGVRETQYF	TGTGCCAGCAGCCATACAGGGGTACGGGAGACCCAGTACTTC
many	TRBJ1-1	TRBV3-1	.	CASSQIQGNTEAFF	TGTGCCAGCAGCCAGATACAGGGGAACACTGAAGCTTTCTTT
.	TRBJ2-6	TRBV2	.	CASSDRTYVLTF	TGTGCCAGCAGTGACAGGACCTACGTCCTGACTTTC
many	TRBJ1-1	TRBV19	.	CASSITGRMNTEAFF	TGTGCCAGTAGTATTACAGGACGAATGAACACTGAAGCTTTCTTT
.	TRBJ2-5	TRBV10-3	TRBD1	CAISDGTGEETQYF	TGTGCCATCAGTGACGGGACAGGGGAAGAGACCCAGTACTTC
many	TRBJ1-5	TRBV6-6	.	CASSYSAGANQPQHF	TGTGCCAGCAGTTACTCCGCAGGCGCTAATCAGCCCCAGCATTTT
many	TRBJ2-2	TRBV2	TRBD2	CASSPKGPTIAGTGELFF	TGTGCCAGCAGTCCAAAGGGACCTACCATAGCGGGCACCGGGGAGCTGTTTTTT
.	TRBJ2-2	TRBV9	.	CASRGGTSGTGELFF	TGTGCCAGCAGGGGCGGGACCTCGGGCACCGGGGAGCTGTTTTTT
once	TRBJ2-6	TRBV19	.	CASSIDRPGNSGANVLTF	TGTGCCAGTAGTATAGATCGACCGGGGAACTCTGGGGCCAACGTCCTGACTTTC
many	TRBJ1-2	TRBV7-2	.	CASSLEAVYGYTF	TGTGCCAGCAGCTTAGAGGCAGTTTATGGCTACACCTTC
.	TRBJ1-6	TRBV20-1	.	CSAYTRDTNNSPLHF	TGCAGTGCTTATACCCGGGACACCAATAATTCACCCCTCCACTTT
.	TRBJ1-2	TRBV20-1	.	CSASKVNGYTF	TGCAGTGCTAGTAAAGTAAATGGCTACACCTTC
.	TRBJ1-2	TRBV3-1	TRBD1	CASSRATGPNYTF	TGTGCCAGCAGCCGAGCGACAGGGCCCAACTACACCTTC
few	TRBJ2-3	TRBV15	TRBD2	CATSILAVSTDTQYF	TGTGCCACCAGCATCCTAGCGGTCAGCACAGATACGCAGTATTTT
many	TRBJ2-7	TRBV20-1	TRBD2	CSARRTSGSWEQYF	TGCAGTGCTAGAAGGACTAGCGGGAGTTGGGAGCAGTACTTC
.	TRBJ2-5	TRBV6-2/TRBV6-3	.	CAGRQDRGETQYF	TGTGCCGGTCGACAGGACCGGGGGGAGACCCAGTACTTC
.	TRBJ2-6	TRBV14	TRBD1	CASSLQGVGANVLTF	TGTGCCAGCTCGCTTCAGGGGGTGGGGGCCAACGTCCTGACTTTC
.	TRBJ2-5	TRBV29-1	TRBD2	CSVEWGLGTETQYF	TGCAGCGTTGAATGGGGACTAGGTACGGAGACCCAGTACTTC
once	TRBJ2-5	TRBV29-1	.	CSGVGDKETQYF	TGCAGCGGGGTAGGGGACAAAGAGACCCAGTACTTC
few	TRBJ1-2	TRBV5-6	.	CASSLYRLWDYGYTF	TGTGCCAGCAGCTTGTACAGGCTCTGGGACTATGGCTACACCTTC
.	TRBJ1-3	TRBV7-9	.	CASSLRTDTIYF	TGTGCCAGCAGCCTCCGGACAGACACCATATATTTT